This T cell receptor (beta chain) was sequenced during a study of cytomegalovirus exposure and HLA in healthy donors. Study-level points and caveats: On later analysis, the bulk of CMV-associated TCR beta chains appeared to be HLA-restricted. Clonal expansion was found to be greater in HLA-associated TCR beta chains than in equally common others in a later analysis. Later analysis demonstrated an association between a missense DCLRE1C variant and TCR beta V- and J-gene trimming.

With 60 Vbeta and 13 Jbeta primers, the PCR was carried out. Sequencing was performed with immunoSEQ multiplex PCR; in TCRdb, only in-frame clones are kept and a portion is missing. This table has roughly 130,000 clones, 73% appearing once. Trimming took off 4 bases at V and 9 bases at J, with 20 bases between the two ends. The CDR3 has 16 amino acids. From germline, CDR1 is SGHRS and CDR2 YFSETQ. Of note for this clone: What it binds is not known.

The gene calls are TRBV5-1 and TRBJ1-6; D is undetermined. The sequencing input was PBMCs. The receptor was isolated from a woman aged 40 to 50 in good health and CMV-seropositive. In DNA, the CDR3 is TGCGCCAGCAGCCCCGGGAGTTCGCAGGACCGTTCACCCCTCCACTTT. It specifies CASSPGSSQDRSPLHF.